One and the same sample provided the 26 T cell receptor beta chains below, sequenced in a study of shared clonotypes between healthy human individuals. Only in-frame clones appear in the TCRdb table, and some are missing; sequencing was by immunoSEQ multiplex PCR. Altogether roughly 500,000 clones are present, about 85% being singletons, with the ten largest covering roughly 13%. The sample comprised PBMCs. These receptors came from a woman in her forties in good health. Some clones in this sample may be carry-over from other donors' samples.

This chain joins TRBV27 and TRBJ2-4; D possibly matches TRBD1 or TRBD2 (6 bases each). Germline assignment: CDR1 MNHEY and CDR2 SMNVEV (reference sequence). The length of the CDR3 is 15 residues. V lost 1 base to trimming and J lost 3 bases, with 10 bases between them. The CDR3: CASSLWGAGKNIQYF. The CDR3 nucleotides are TGTGCCAGCAGTTTATGGGGGGCTGGCAAAAACATTCAGTACTTC.

The DNA for the CDR3 is TGCGCCATCCGGGACAGTCCCTTCTACGAGCAGTACTTC. This encodes CAIRDSPFYEQYF. The V call is TRBV10-1, the J call TRBJ2-7; 7 positions agree with TRBD1. Germline V lookup: CDR1 WNHNN, CDR2 SYGVQD (reference sequence). There are 13 residues in the CDR3. The V and J ends lost 10 bases and 3 bases, in that order; junction bases with no gene match: 9.

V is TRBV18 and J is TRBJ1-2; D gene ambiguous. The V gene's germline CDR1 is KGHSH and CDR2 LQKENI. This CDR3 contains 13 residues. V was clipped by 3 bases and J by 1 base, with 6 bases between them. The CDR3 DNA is TGTGCCAGCTCACCGGACGATAACTATGGCTACACCTTC. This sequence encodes CASSPDDNYGYTF.

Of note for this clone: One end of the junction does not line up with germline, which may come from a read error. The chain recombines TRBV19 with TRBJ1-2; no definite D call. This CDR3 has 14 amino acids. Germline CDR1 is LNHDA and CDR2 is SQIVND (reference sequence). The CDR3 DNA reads TGTGCCAGTAGTGAGCTGGCCCGCTCCTATGGCTATACCTTC. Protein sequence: CASSELARSYGYTF.

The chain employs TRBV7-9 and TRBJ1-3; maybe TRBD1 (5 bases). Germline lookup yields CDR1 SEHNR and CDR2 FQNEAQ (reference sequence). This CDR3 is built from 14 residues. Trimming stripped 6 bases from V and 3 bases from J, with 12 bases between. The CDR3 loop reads CASRTWGRGNTIYF. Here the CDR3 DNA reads TGTGCCAGCAGAACGTGGGGACGTGGAAACACCATATATTTT. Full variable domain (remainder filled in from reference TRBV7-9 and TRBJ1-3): DTGVSQNPRHKITKRGQNVTFRCDPISEHNRLYWYRQTLGQGPEFLTYFQNEAQLEKSRLLSDRFSAERPKGSFSTLEIQRTEQGDSAMYLCASRTWGRGNTIYFGEGSWLTVV.

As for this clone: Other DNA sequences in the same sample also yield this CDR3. The CDR3 DNA sequence: TGTGCCAGCAGCCCAGGGTCCTCCTACAATGAGCAGTTCTTC. As protein: CASSPGSSYNEQFF. This chain connects TRBV7-3 to TRBJ2-1, with D possibly TRBD1 on 5 matching bases. The germline CDR1 and CDR2 sequences are SGHTA and FQGTGA. The CDR3 consists of 14 residues. Between the trimmed V and J ends, which lost 5 bases and 0 bases, there was a span of 8 bases.

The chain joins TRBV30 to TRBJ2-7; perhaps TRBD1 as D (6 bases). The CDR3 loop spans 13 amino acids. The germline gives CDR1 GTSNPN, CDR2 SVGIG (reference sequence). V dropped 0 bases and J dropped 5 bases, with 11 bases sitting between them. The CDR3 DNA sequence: TGTGCCTGGAGTGTTCACAGGGCAGACGAGCAGTACTTC. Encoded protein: CAWSVHRADEQYF.

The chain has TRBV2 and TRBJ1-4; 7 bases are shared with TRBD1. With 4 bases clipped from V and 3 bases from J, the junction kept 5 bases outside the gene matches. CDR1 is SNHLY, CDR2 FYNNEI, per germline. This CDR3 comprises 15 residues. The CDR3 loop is CASSAHRGANEKLFF. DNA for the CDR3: TGTGCCAGCAGTGCCCACAGGGGAGCTAATGAAAAACTGTTTTTT.

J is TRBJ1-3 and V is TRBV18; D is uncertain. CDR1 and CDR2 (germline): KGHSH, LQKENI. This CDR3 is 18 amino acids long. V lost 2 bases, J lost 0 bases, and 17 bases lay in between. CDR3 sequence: CASSPNSGAAVSGNTIYF. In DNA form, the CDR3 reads TGTGCCAGCTCACCAAATTCGGGCGCAGCCGTCTCTGGAAACACCATATATTTT.

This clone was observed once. As DNA, the CDR3 is TGCAGCGTCCAGACTAGCGGAACCTACAATGAGCAGTTCTTC. It specifies CSVQTSGTYNEQFF. The chain uses TRBV29-1 and TRBJ2-1; 9 bases agree with TRBD2. Trimming at V came to 6 bases and at J to 2 bases, leaving 5 bases not matched to a gene. The V gene's germline CDR1 is SQVTM and CDR2 ANQGSEA. The CDR3 consists of 14 residues.

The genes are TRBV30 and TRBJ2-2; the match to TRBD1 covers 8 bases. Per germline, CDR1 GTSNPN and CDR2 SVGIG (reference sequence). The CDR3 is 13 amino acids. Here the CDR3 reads CARTGLFHGELFF. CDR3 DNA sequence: TGTGCTCGGACAGGGTTATTCCACGGGGAGCTGTTTTTT.

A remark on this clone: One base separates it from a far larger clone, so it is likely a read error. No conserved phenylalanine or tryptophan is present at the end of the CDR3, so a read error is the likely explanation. The CDR3 DNA is TGTGCCAGCACCATAGCGGGAGTTGGATCCTACGAGCAGTACCTC. Its protein product is CASTIAGVGSYEQYL. The chain couples TRBV28 to TRBJ2-7; 9 positions match TRBD2. The CDR3 contains 15 residues. CDR1 is MDHEN, CDR2 SYDVKM, per germline. Trimming at V came to 7 bases and at J to 1 base, leaving 8 bases not matched to a gene.

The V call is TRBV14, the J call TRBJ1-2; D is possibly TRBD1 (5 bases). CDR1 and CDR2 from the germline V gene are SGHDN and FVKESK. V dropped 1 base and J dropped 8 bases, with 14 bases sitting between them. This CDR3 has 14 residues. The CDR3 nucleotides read TGTGCCAGCAGCCAAGCTAGGGGACCTTTGGGCTACACCTTC. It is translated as CASSQARGPLGYTF.

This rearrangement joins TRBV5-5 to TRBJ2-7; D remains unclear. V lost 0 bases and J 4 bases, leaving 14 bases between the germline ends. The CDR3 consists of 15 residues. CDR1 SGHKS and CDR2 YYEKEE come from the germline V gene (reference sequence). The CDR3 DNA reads TGTGCCAGCAGCTTGGGGACGGCACGGCTTTACGAGCAGTACTTC. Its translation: CASSLGTARLYEQYF.

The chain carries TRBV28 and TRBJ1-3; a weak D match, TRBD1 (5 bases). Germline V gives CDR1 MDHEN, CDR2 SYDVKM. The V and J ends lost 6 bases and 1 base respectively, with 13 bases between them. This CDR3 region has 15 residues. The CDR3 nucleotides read TGTGCCAGCAGGAACCGGGACGTGTCTGGAAACACCATATATTTT. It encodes CASRNRDVSGNTIYF.

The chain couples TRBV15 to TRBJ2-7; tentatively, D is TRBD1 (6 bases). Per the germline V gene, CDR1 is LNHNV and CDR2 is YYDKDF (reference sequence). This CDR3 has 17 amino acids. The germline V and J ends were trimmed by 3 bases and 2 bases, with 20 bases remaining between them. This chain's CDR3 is CATSSGTVTGNPYEQYF. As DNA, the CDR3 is TGTGCCACCAGCAGCGGGACCGTGACAGGCAACCCCTACGAGCAGTACTTC.

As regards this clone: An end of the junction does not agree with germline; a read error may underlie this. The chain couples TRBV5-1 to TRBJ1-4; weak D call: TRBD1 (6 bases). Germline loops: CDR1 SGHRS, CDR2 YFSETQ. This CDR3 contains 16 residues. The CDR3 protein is CASSLLGGATNEKLFF. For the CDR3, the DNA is TGCGCCAGCAGCTTGCTCGGGGGGGCAACAAATGAAAAACTGTTTTTT. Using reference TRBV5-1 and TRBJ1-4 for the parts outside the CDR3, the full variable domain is KAGVTQTPRYLIKTRGQQVTLSCSPISGHRSVSWYQQTPGQGLQFLFEYFSETQRNKGNFPGRFSGRQFSNSRSEMNVSTLELGDSALYLCASSLLGGATNEKLFFGSGTQLSVL.

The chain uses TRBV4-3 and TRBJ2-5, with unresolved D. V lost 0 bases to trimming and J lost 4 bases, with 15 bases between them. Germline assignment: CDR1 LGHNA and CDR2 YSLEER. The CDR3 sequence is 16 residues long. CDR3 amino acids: CASSQDLSSVGETQYF. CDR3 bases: TGCGCCAGCAGCCAAGATCTCTCTTCGGTAGGAGAGACCCAGTACTTC.

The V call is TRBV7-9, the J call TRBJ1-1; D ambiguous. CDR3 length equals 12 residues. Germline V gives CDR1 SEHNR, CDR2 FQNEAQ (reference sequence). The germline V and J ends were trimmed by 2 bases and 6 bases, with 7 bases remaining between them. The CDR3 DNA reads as TGTGCCAGCAGCTTAACGTTGGCTGAAGCTTTCTTT. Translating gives CASSLTLAEAFF.

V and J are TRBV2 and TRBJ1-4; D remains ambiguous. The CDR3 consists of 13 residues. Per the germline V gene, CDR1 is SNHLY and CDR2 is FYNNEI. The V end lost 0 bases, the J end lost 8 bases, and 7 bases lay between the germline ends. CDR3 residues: CASSEAWREKLFF. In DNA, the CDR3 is TGTGCCAGCAGTGAAGCGTGGCGGGAAAAACTGTTTTTT.

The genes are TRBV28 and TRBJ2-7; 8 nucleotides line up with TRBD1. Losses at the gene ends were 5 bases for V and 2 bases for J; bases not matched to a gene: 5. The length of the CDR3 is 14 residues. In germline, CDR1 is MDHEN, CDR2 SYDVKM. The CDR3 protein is CASSPGQVAYEQYF. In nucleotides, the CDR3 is TGTGCCAGCAGTCCGGGACAGGTAGCCTACGAGCAGTACTTC.

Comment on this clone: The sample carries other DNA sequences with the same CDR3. The CDR3 coding sequence is TGTGCCAGCAGGCAGGGGCCAACCTACGAGCAGTACTTC. Its translation is CASRQGPTYEQYF. This chain links TRBV2 with TRBJ2-7, with D maybe TRBD1 (6 bases). This CDR3 is 13 amino acids long. Trimming left V 6 bases short and J 2 bases short, with 11 bases between. Germline CDR1 is SNHLY and CDR2 is FYNNEI.

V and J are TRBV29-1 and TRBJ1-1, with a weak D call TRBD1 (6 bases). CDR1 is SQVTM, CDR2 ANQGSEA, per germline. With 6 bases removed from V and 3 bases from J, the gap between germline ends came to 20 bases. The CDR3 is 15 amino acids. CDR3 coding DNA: TGCAGCGTCGAGGCTCAGGGGAGGGAGGACACTGAAGCTTTCTTT. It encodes CSVEAQGREDTEAFF.

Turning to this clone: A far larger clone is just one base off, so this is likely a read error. The CDR3 region has the DNA TGTGCCAGCAGCTCGGCGGGAGGGGCGAACTACGAGCAGTACTTC. Amino acids: CASSSAGGANYEQYF. This chain joins TRBV11-2 and TRBJ2-7; the match to TRBD2 covers 9 bases. Germline V gene lookup returns CDR1 SGHAT and CDR2 FQNNGV. CDR3 size: 15 residues. Trimming took 4 bases from V and 3 from J; bases not matched to a gene: 7.

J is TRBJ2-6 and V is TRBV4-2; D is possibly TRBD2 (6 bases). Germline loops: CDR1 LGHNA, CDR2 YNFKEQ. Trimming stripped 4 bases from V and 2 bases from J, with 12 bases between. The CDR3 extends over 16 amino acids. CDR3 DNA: TGTGCCAGCAGCCCCTCCGGAGGGGCTGGGGCCAACGTCCTGACTTTC. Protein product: CASSPSGGAGANVLTF.

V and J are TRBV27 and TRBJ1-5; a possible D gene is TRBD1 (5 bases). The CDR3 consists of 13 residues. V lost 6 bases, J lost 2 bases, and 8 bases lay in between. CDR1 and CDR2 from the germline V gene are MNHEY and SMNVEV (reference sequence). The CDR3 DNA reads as TGTGCCAGCAGAGACAGCCGCAATCAGCCCCAGCATTTT. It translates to CASRDSRNQPQHF.